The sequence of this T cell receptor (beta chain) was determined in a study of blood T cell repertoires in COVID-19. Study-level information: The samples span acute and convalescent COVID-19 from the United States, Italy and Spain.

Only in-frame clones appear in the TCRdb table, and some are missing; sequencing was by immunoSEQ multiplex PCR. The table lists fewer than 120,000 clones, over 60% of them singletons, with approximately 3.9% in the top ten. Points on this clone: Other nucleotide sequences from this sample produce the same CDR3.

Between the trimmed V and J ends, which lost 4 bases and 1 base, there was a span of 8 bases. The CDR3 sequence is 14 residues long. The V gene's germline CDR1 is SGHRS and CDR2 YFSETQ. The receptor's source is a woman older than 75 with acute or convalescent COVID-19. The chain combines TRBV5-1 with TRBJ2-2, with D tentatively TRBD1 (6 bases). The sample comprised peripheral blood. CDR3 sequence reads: CASSPQGNTGELFF. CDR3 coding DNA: TGCGCCAGCAGCCCACAGGGGAACACCGGGGAGCTGTTTTTT.